These T cell receptor beta chains were read from a single sample in a study of blood T cell repertoires in COVID-19. Assay: immunoSEQ multiplex PCR; the TCRdb copy retains only in-frame clones and omits some. The sample lists about 250,000 clones; 70% to 90% were seen once. Sequences were obtained from peripheral blood. These TCRs come from a man between 18 and 29 years old with active or convalescent COVID-19. Each CDR3 is given with its conserved first and last residue. D genes are given only for firm matches. Some rows mark clone size as missing; the rest say once, few, many or name a class of expanded clone.

.	once	TRBV4-2	TRBJ2-3	TGTGCCAGCAGCCCTAGCACGGTGCTTGGGGATACGCAGTATTTT	CASSPSTVLGDTQYF
TRBD1	.	TRBV7-9	TRBJ1-2	TGTGCCAGCAGCTTCCAGCGACAGGGGAACTATGGCTACACCTTC	CASSFQRQGNYGYTF
TRBD2	.	TRBV13	TRBJ2-2	TGTGCCAGCAGCTTATTGCAGGGACTAGCGGGAGAGTACGCCGGGGAGCTGTTTTTT	CASSLLQGLAGEYAGELFF
TRBD1	.	TRBV7-9	TRBJ1-4	TGTGCCAGCAGGGGGGACAGGGTTGCTAATGAAAAACTGTTTTTT	CASRGDRVANEKLFF
.	.	TRBV4-3	TRBJ2-1	TGCGCCAGCAGCCGGACGCGCGGGAACTACAATGAGCAGTTCTTC	CASSRTRGNYNEQFF
TRBD1	.	TRBV19	TRBJ1-3	TGTGCCAGTACTCCGACAGGGAATGGAAACACCATATATTTT	CASTPTGNGNTIYF
.	.	TRBV11-1	TRBJ2-6	TGTGCCAGCAGCTTAGACGGTTTCACTGTGGCCAACGTCCTGACTTTC	CASSLDGFTVANVLTF
.	.	TRBV28	TRBJ1-4	TGTGCCAGCAGTTTATTCGGAGAGGGACTGTTTTTT	CASSLFGEGLFF
TRBD2	few	TRBV7-9	TRBJ2-7	TGTGCCAGCAGCTCCTCACCCGGGGGAGGGAGCTCCTACGAGCAGTACTTC	CASSSSPGGGSSYEQYF
.	.	TRBV7-9	TRBJ2-4	TGTGCCACACAGGCAGCCGAAATACTAGCCAAAAACATTCAGTACTTC	CATQAAEILAKNIQYF
.	.	TRBV20-1	TRBJ1-5	TGCAGTGCTAGTGTCCAAATCAGCAATCAGCCCCAGCATTTT	CSASVQISNQPQHF
TRBD2	.	TRBV9	TRBJ2-1	TGTGCCAGCAGCGTAGGTAGCGGGAGGGCCGATAGAAATGAGCAGTTCTTC	CASSVGSGRADRNEQFF
TRBD2	.	TRBV28	TRBJ2-3	TGTGCCACTAGCGGGGTAACAGATACGCAGTATTTT	CATSGVTDTQYF
TRBD1	.	TRBV7-3	TRBJ2-2	TGTGCCAGCAGCTCGACAGGGTTGGATACGAACACCGGGGAGCTGTTTTTT	CASSSTGLDTNTGELFF
.	.	TRBV5-6	TRBJ2-2	TGTGCCAGCAGCTTGTACTACACCGGGGAGCTGTTTTTT	CASSLYYTGELFF
.	.	TRBV6-5	TRBJ2-7	TGTGCCAGCAGTTATTTGACATACTACGAGCAGTACTTC	CASSYLTYYEQYF
TRBD1	.	TRBV7-9	TRBJ1-4	TGTGCCAGCAGCAAGACAGGGGAAAATGAAAAACTGTTTTTT	CASSKTGENEKLFF
TRBD1	.	TRBV6-5	TRBJ1-4	TGTGCCAGCAGTAGGACAGGATTTAATGAAAAACTGTTTTTT	CASSRTGFNEKLFF
TRBD1	once	TRBV19	TRBJ1-5	TGTGCCAGTAGTATTGCAACAGGGGGCCATAATAGCAATCAGCCCCAGCATTTT	CASSIATGGHNSNQPQHF
TRBD2	.	TRBV7-8	TRBJ2-7	TGTGCCAGCAGCTTTTTCAAAGGGGCTAGCGGCTCCTACGAGCAGTACTTC	CASSFFKGASGSYEQYF
.	.	TRBV2	TRBJ2-1	TGTGCCAGCAGTGAAGTGGGAGTCGATAACAATGAGCAGTTCTTC	CASSEVGVDNNEQFF
.	.	TRBV4-3	TRBJ2-1	TGCGCCAGCAGCCAACGACTAGGTACCTACAATGAGCAGTTCTTC	CASSQRLGTYNEQFF
TRBD2	.	TRBV5-3	TRBJ2-3	TGTGCCAGAAGCTTACTGCCTCCTGTCCGGACTAGTAAGACAGATACGCAGTATTTT	CARSLLPPVRTSKTDTQYF
TRBD2	.	TRBV29-1	TRBJ2-6	TGCAGCGTTGAGGGGGGGACTGGGGCCAACGTCCTGACTTTC	CSVEGGTGANVLTF
.	.	TRBV7-5	TRBJ2-5	TGTGCCAGAAGCTTAGCGGGACGACAGGGTAAAGAGACCCAGTACTTC	CARSLAGRQGKETQYF
.	.	TRBV11-3	TRBJ2-1	TGTGCCAGCAGCTTACAGTACAATGAGCAGTTCTTC	CASSLQYNEQFF
.	.	TRBV10-3	TRBJ2-7	TGTGCCATCAGTGGCTCGGGACGGACAGCCTACGAGCAGTACTTC	CAISGSGRTAYEQYF
.	.	TRBV19	TRBJ1-5	TGTGCCAGTAGGGGGCCAGGGGCTGATCAGCCCCAGCATTTT	CASRGPGADQPQHF
.	.	TRBV11-2	TRBJ1-2	TGTGCCAGCAGCTTTGCCCAGGGTGATGGCTACACCTTC	CASSFAQGDGYTF
.	.	TRBV6-5	TRBJ1-1	TGTGCCAGCAGTCAACCGTTGGGGGGGATCAGTGAAGCTTTCTTT	CASSQPLGGISEAFF
TRBD2	.	TRBV7-2	TRBJ2-7	TGTGCCAGCAGCTTGGGACTAGCGGGGTCCTACGAGCAGTACTTC	CASSLGLAGSYEQYF
TRBD2	.	TRBV2	TRBJ2-5	TGTGCCAGCAGTTTGACTAGCGACCAAGAGACCCAGTACTTC	CASSLTSDQETQYF
TRBD1	.	TRBV18	TRBJ1-4	TGTGCCAGCTCCCCATCGAGACAGGGTAACGAAAAACTGTTTTTT	CASSPSRQGNEKLFF
.	.	TRBV4-3	TRBJ2-7	TGCGCCAGCAGCCAAGCCCCGGGGGTCCACGAGCAGTACTTC	CASSQAPGVHEQYF
TRBD1	.	TRBV6-5	TRBJ2-2	TGTGCCAGCAGTTATCCCGGGACAGGGAATATCGGGGAGCTGTTTTTT	CASSYPGTGNIGELFF
TRBD1	once	TRBV5-1	TRBJ1-1	TGCGCCAGCAGCTCTGGGACAGGGTGGGACACTGAAGCTTTCTTT	CASSSGTGWDTEAFF
.	.	TRBV2	TRBJ2-1	TGTGCCAGCAGTGGACAGGCTAGCTCCTACAATGAGCAGTTCTTC	CASSGQASSYNEQFF
.	.	TRBV21-1	TRBJ2-1	TGTGCCAGCAGCAAAGCGCTGGGGGCGGGAGGGCCCGATGAGCAGTTCTTC	CASSKALGAGGPDEQFF
.	.	TRBV19	TRBJ2-1	TGTGCCAGTAGTCTCAACCGGGTACTAACCAATGAGCAGTTCTTC	CASSLNRVLTNEQFF
.	.	TRBV29-1	TRBJ1-3	TGCAGCGTTGATGAATGGCGAAGAGGGTCTGGAAACACCATATATTTT	CSVDEWRRGSGNTIYF
.	once	TRBV7-2	TRBJ1-2	TGTGCCAGCAGCTCCCGGGGGGCCTATGGCTACACCTTC	CASSSRGAYGYTF
.	.	TRBV18	TRBJ1-1	TGTGCCAGCTCACCAGCGAGCAGGGACACTGAAACTTTCTTT	CASSPASRDTETFF
.	.	TRBV12-1	TRBJ2-7	TGTGCCAGCACCTATTGGGACTACCACTACGAGCAGTACTTC	CASTYWDYHYEQYF
TRBD1	few	TRBV5-1	TRBJ2-7	TGCGCCAGCAGCTTGCCAGCAGGGGGTGCCTACGAGCAGTACTTC	CASSLPAGGAYEQYF
TRBD1	.	TRBV7-2	TRBJ2-3	TGTGCCAGCAGATCCGAGGGGGCAGGGGCGCAGTATTTT	CASRSEGAGAQYF
.	once	TRBV5-4	TRBJ2-1	TGTGCCAGCAGCTTGGAGTGGGGCCAGGCCTACAATGAGCAGTTCTTC	CASSLEWGQAYNEQFF
TRBD1	.	TRBV18	TRBJ1-4	TGTGCCAGCTCACCACGACAGGGGAATGAAAAACTGTTTTTT	CASSPRQGNEKLFF
TRBD1	once	TRBV18	TRBJ2-5	TGTGCCAGCTCGCCCCGGACAGGTCAAGAGACCCAGTACTTC	CASSPRTGQETQYF
.	.	TRBV18	TRBJ2-7	TGTGCCAGCTCACCCGGGGTTACCTACGAGCAGTACTTC	CASSPGVTYEQYF
TRBD2	.	TRBV28	TRBJ2-1	TGTGCCAGCAGTTTAAGGGCTAGCGGAAACAATGAGCAGTTCTTC	CASSLRASGNNEQFF
.	.	TRBV11-1	TRBJ1-4	TGTGCCAGCAGCCGGAGACAGCAGAATGAAAAACTGTTTTTT	CASSRRQQNEKLFF
.	.	TRBV5-6	TRBJ2-5	TGTGCCAGCAGCTTGGGAGGCGAGCCCCAGTACTTC	CASSLGGEPQYF